The 12 T cell receptor beta chains below come from one sample, sequenced in a study of cytomegalovirus exposure and HLA in healthy donors (TCRdb year 2017). Library prep was done by the immunoSEQ multiplex PCR assay. The source is immuneACCESS, and TCRdb retained only in-frame sequences with V and J called. Part of the clones is not carried over; for the studies checked, unresolved V genes explain less than half of this, and the remainder is unexplained. The sample table records about 62,000 clones; 95% of these occur just once. The ten largest clones capture roughly 6.6% of the sample. Sequencing input: PBMCs. These receptors came from a woman under 30 in good health and CMV-seropositive.

The V gene is TRBV6-5, the J gene TRBJ2-3; 8 nucleotides line up with TRBD1. This CDR3 comprises 14 residues. The V gene's germline CDR1 is MNHEY and CDR2 SVGAGI. Trimming removed 6 bases from V and 4 bases from J; junction bases left unmatched: 6. CDR3 bases: TGTGCCAGCAGAAACGGACAGGGCGCAGATACGCAGTATTTT. Amino acids: CASRNGQGADTQYF.

This clone was recorded a few times. The chain employs TRBV6-5 and TRBJ1-2; a possible D gene is TRBD1 (5 bases). Trimming shortened V by 0 bases and J by 8 bases, and 10 bases separated the two germline ends. The CDR3 runs 13 residues. The germline V gene encodes CDR1 MNHEY and CDR2 SVGAGI. The CDR3 region has the DNA TGTGCCAGCAGTTACTCTCAGGGCAAAGGCTACACCTTC. Amino acids: CASSYSQGKGYTF.

This chain uses TRBV5-6 with TRBJ2-5; 9 nucleotides align to TRBD1. The DNA end lines up better with TRBJ2-7; the J call may be wrong. The CDR3 runs to 16 residues. Germline CDR1 and CDR2: SGHDT and YYEEEE. CDR3 bases: TGTGCCAGCAGCGGCCTCCGGGACAGGGCTTCCTACGAGCAGTACTTC. Translated: CASSGLRDRASYEQYF.

Written as DNA, the CDR3 is TGTGCCAGCAGCGCAGGGACAACCTCTGGAAACACCATATATTTT. This gives the protein CASSAGTTSGNTIYF. The chain recombines TRBV6-1 with TRBJ1-3; perhaps TRBD1 as D (6 bases). The CDR3 runs to 15 residues. CDR1 and CDR2 from the germline V gene are MNHNS and SASEGT. V lost 6 bases to trimming and J lost 0 bases, with 12 bases between them.

The chain links TRBV19 to TRBJ2-3; the D is unclear. CDR3 size: 15 residues. Germline CDR1 and CDR2: LNHDA and SQIVND (reference sequence). V gave up 6 bases and J gave up 4 bases, with 17 bases separating them. In DNA, the CDR3 is TGTGCCAGTAGCTCTCGCAGGAAAGTTGCAGATACGCAGTATTTT. Translating it yields CASSSRRKVADTQYF.

V usage is TRBV30 and J usage is TRBJ1-2; D is unclear. The CDR3 loop spans 13 amino acids. Trimming left V 4 bases short and J 5 bases short, with 14 bases between. Looked up from germline, CDR1 is GTSNPN and CDR2 is SVGIG (reference sequence). This CDR3 is CAWIRSENYGYTF. The CDR3 DNA reads TGTGCCTGGATCCGGTCCGAGAATTATGGCTACACCTTC.

The chain employs TRBV11-3 and TRBJ2-2, with TRBD1 matching over 7 bases. Germline loops: CDR1 SGHNT, CDR2 YENEEA. The length of the CDR3 is 15 residues. J gave up 1 base and V 5 bases, and 4 bases lay outside the gene matches. This chain's CDR3 is CASSPRTGNTGELFF. The DNA for the CDR3 is TGTGCCAGCAGCCCCCGGACAGGGAACACCGGGGAGCTGTTTTTT.

The CDR3 spells CASSLGRVGGELFF. The CDR3 coding sequence is TGTGCCAGTAGTCTAGGCAGGGTAGGCGGGGAGCTGTTTTTT. The chain employs TRBV19 and TRBJ2-2, with D maybe TRBD1 (5 bases). Germline CDR1 reads LNHDA; CDR2 reads SQIVND (reference sequence). CDR3 length: 14 residues. The V end lost 5 bases, the J end lost 7 bases, and 14 bases lay between the germline ends.

The gene calls are TRBV18 and TRBJ2-1, with D possibly being TRBD2 (6 bases). CDR3 length: 12 amino acids. CDR1 KGHSH and CDR2 LQKENI come from the germline V gene. The germline V and J ends were trimmed by 2 bases and 9 bases, with 8 bases remaining between them. CDR3 sequence (DNA): TGTGCCAGCTCACCAATGGGAGGTGAGCAGTTCTTC. Translated, it gives CASSPMGGEQFF.

J is TRBJ1-5 and V is TRBV6-5; D remains unclear. The V gene's germline CDR1 is MNHEY and CDR2 SVGAGI. Deletions cut 5 bases from V and 9 bases from J, with 11 bases between. The CDR3 sequence is 12 residues long. This CDR3 is CASSARHGPQHF. DNA of the CDR3: TGTGCCAGCAGTGCGCGACACGGGCCCCAGCATTTT.

The chain has TRBV21-1 and TRBJ2-2; the table calls TRBD2, which could not be checked here. TRBV21-1 is tagged as a pseudogene. The CDR3 covers 14 residues. CDR3 sequence reads: CASSGAGEDRELFF. DNA for the CDR3: TGTGCCAGCAGCGGGGCGGGGGAGGACAGGGAGCTGTTTTTT.

The chain uses TRBV4-1 and TRBJ1-6, with a possible D match to TRBD1 (5 bases). CDR1 and CDR2 (germline): MGHRA, YSYEKL. The CDR3 consists of 13 residues. The ends were cut back, 8 bases at V and 8 bases at J, with 13 bases in the middle. CDR3 sequence: CASRPGVDSPLHF. CDR3 nucleotide sequence: TGCGCCAGCCGGCCGGGGGTGGATTCACCCCTCCACTTT.